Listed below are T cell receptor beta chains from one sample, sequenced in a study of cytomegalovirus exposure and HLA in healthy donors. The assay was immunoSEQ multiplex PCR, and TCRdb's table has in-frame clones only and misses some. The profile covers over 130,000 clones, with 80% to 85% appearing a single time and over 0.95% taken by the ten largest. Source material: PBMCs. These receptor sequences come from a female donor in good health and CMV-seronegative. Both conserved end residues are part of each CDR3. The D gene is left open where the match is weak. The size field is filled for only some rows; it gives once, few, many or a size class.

CDR3aa: CASSLGDSAYYGYTF
CDR3nt: TGTGCCAGCAGCTTAGGGGACAGCGCTTACTATGGCTACACCTTC
j_gene: TRBJ1-2
d_gene: TRBD1
abundance: NA
v_gene: TRBV5-8

CDR3aa: CASSVTNANTGELFF
CDR3nt: TGTGCCAGCAGCGTGACAAATGCGAACACCGGGGAGCTGTTTTTT
j_gene: TRBJ2-2
d_gene: NA
abundance: NA
v_gene: TRBV9

CDR3aa: CASSDGGLAGVDTQYF
CDR3nt: TGTGCCAGCAGCGATGGCGGACTAGCGGGTGTAGATACGCAGTATTTT
j_gene: TRBJ2-3
d_gene: TRBD2
abundance: NA
v_gene: TRBV5-6

CDR3aa: CASSSTEYGNIQYF
CDR3nt: TGCGCCAGCAGCTCCACGGAGTATGGAAACATTCAGTACTTC
j_gene: TRBJ2-4
d_gene: NA
abundance: NA
v_gene: TRBV5-1

CDR3aa: CASSNSWPQHF
CDR3nt: TGTGCCAGCAGTAACTCGTGGCCCCAGCATTTT
j_gene: TRBJ1-5
d_gene: NA
abundance: NA
v_gene: TRBV6-1

CDR3aa: CASSLAGSRAEQFF
CDR3nt: TGCGCCAGCAGCTTGGCCGGATCGAGGGCTGAGCAGTTCTTC
j_gene: TRBJ2-1
d_gene: NA
abundance: NA
v_gene: TRBV5-1

CDR3aa: CASSQPGLEGNEQFF
CDR3nt: TGTGCCAGCAGCCAGCCGGGACTAGAGGGCAATGAGCAGTTCTTC
j_gene: TRBJ2-1
d_gene: TRBD2
abundance: NA
v_gene: TRBV4-2

CDR3aa: CASSYGQGTDTQYF
CDR3nt: TGTGCCAGCAGCTACGGACAGGGGACAGATACGCAGTATTTT
j_gene: TRBJ2-3
d_gene: TRBD1
abundance: NA
v_gene: TRBV7-3

CDR3aa: CASSASGQVISSYNEQFF
CDR3nt: TGTGCCAGCAGTGCCTCGGGACAGGTTATTAGCTCCTACAATGAGCAGTTCTTC
j_gene: TRBJ2-1
d_gene: TRBD1
abundance: NA
v_gene: TRBV6-1

CDR3aa: CASRGTGSRETQYF
CDR3nt: TGTGCCAGCAGGGGGACAGGGTCGAGAGAGACCCAGTACTTC
j_gene: TRBJ2-5
d_gene: TRBD1
abundance: NA
v_gene: TRBV2

CDR3aa: CASSIGPGRGFF
CDR3nt: TGTGCCAGTAGTATTGGGCCGGGCCGAGGGTTCTTT
j_gene: TRBJ1-1
d_gene: NA
abundance: NA
v_gene: TRBV19

CDR3aa: CASSPSQGTELFF
CDR3nt: TGTGCCAGCTCACCTTCACAGGGAACGGAGCTGTTTTTT
j_gene: TRBJ2-2
d_gene: NA
abundance: NA
v_gene: TRBV18

CDR3aa: CASGLAGNSYNEQFF
CDR3nt: TGTGCCAGTGGACTAGCGGGAAACTCCTACAATGAGCAGTTCTTC
j_gene: TRBJ2-1
d_gene: TRBD2
abundance: NA
v_gene: TRBV6-4

CDR3aa: CASSLAGRGFKNTEAFF
CDR3nt: TGTGCCAGCAGCTTGGCTGGCAGGGGTTTTAAGAACACTGAAGCTTTCTTT
j_gene: TRBJ1-1
d_gene: NA
abundance: NA
v_gene: TRBV5-8

CDR3aa: CASSKQGSNEQFF
CDR3nt: TGCGCCAGCAGCAAACAGGGCAGCAATGAGCAGTTCTTC
j_gene: TRBJ2-1
d_gene: NA
abundance: NA
v_gene: TRBV5-1

CDR3aa: CASSRPGGDTQYF
CDR3nt: TGTGCCAGCAGCCGCCCAGGGGGAGATACGCAGTATTTT
j_gene: TRBJ2-3
d_gene: TRBD1
abundance: NA
v_gene: TRBV6-5

CDR3aa: CASSLSGLIRQGGQPQHF
CDR3nt: TGTGCCAGCAGTTTATCGGGATTGATTAGACAGGGTGGACAGCCCCAGCATTTT
j_gene: TRBJ1-5
d_gene: TRBD1
abundance: NA
v_gene: TRBV28

CDR3aa: CASKDIGVRSYEQYF
CDR3nt: TGTGCCAGCAAGGATATCGGCGTGAGGTCCTACGAGCAGTACTTC
j_gene: TRBJ2-7
d_gene: NA
abundance: few
v_gene: TRBV7-2

CDR3aa: CASSNSLAGRAGTQYF
CDR3nt: TGTGCCAGCAGTAACTCCCTAGCGGGAAGGGCGGGGACCCAGTACTTC
j_gene: TRBJ2-5
d_gene: TRBD2
abundance: NA
v_gene: TRBV6-5

CDR3aa: CASTSGPQGNTIYF
CDR3nt: TGTGCCAGCACCTCCGGGCCACAGGGGAACACCATATATTTT
j_gene: TRBJ1-3
d_gene: TRBD1
abundance: NA
v_gene: TRBV13

CDR3aa: CASSYVAGGSSYEQYF
CDR3nt: TGTGCCAGCAGTTACGTAGCAGGGGGAAGCTCCTACGAGCAGTACTTC
j_gene: TRBJ2-7
d_gene: TRBD1
abundance: once
v_gene: TRBV6-5

CDR3aa: CASSSGQGFSYGYTF
CDR3nt: TGTGCCAGCAGTTCGGGACAGGGGTTCTCCTATGGCTACACCTTC
j_gene: TRBJ1-2
d_gene: TRBD1
abundance: NA
v_gene: TRBV28

CDR3aa: CASSQEGGQPQHF
CDR3nt: TGTGCCAGCAGCCAAGAGGGGGGTCAGCCCCAGCATTTT
j_gene: TRBJ1-5
d_gene: NA
abundance: NA
v_gene: TRBV4-2

CDR3aa: CASNEQVKYSNGYTF
CDR3nt: TGTGCCAGCAATGAACAGGTTAAGTACTCAAATGGCTACACCTTC
j_gene: TRBJ1-2
d_gene: NA
abundance: NA
v_gene: TRBV2

CDR3aa: CASRPHGRDEQFF
CDR3nt: TGTGCCAGCAGACCCCACGGGAGGGATGAGCAGTTCTTC
j_gene: TRBJ2-1
d_gene: TRBD2
abundance: NA
v_gene: TRBV28

CDR3aa: CASSPQAPPGNTIYF
CDR3nt: TGCGCCAGCAGCCCTCAGGCGCCGCCTGGAAACACCATATATTTT
j_gene: TRBJ1-3
d_gene: NA
abundance: NA
v_gene: TRBV5-1

CDR3aa: CASSLQGRDEQYF
CDR3nt: TGTGCCAGCAGTTTACAAGGGAGGGACGAGCAGTACTTC
j_gene: TRBJ2-7
d_gene: TRBD2
abundance: NA
v_gene: TRBV27

CDR3aa: CASSTWDRGSYEQYF
CDR3nt: TGTGCCAGCAGTACATGGGACAGGGGGAGCTACGAGCAGTACTTC
j_gene: TRBJ2-7
d_gene: TRBD1
abundance: NA
v_gene: TRBV28

CDR3aa: CASSIAGGETQYF
CDR3nt: TGTGCCAGCAGTATCGCGGGGGGAGAGACCCAGTACTTC
j_gene: TRBJ2-5
d_gene: TRBD2
abundance: NA
v_gene: TRBV28